The clone carrying this TCR beta chain was recorded once. Naive CD8 cells lacked CD45RO, underwent positive selection for CCR7 and left out terminally differentiated effector memory CD45RA+ cells. This entry belongs to a study of shared clonotypes between healthy human individuals. Germline V CDR1 and CDR2: MNHEY, SMNVEV (reference sequence). The CDR3 sequence is 14 residues long. V lost 3 bases and J lost 4, with 12 bases in between. The table came from immunoSEQ multiplex PCR; TCRdb's copy has only in-frame clones and leaves some out. The sample has over 2,000,000 clones; around 93% are singletons. The sequence was obtained from a man aged 18-30 years in good health. Some clones in this sample may be carry-over from other donors' samples. Sequences were obtained from naive CD8+ T cells from PBMCs. This rearrangement joins TRBV27 to TRBJ2-5; D gene uncertain. DNA of the CDR3: TGTGCCAGCAGTTTCAGAGACCCGGGAGAGACCCAGTACTTC. Protein: CASSFRDPGETQYF.